One and the same sample provided the 29 T cell receptor beta chains below, sequenced in a study of a mutant IDH1 vaccine in newly diagnosed glioma listed by TCRdb under 2021. The time point label corresponds to: baseline, week 1 (first vaccination visit). Taken with the paper, the label for treatment or condition translates to: pre-vaccination baseline after standard-of-care therapy. Receptor libraries were prepared by the immunoSEQ multiplex PCR assay. Imported from immuneACCESS, the table was reduced by TCRdb to in-frame sequences with V and J called. These copies leave out some clones; in studies compared against another copy, an unresolved V gene accounts for under half, and the cause of the remainder is not known. In this sample the table shows tens of thousands of clones, 79% of which occur a single time. Of the sample, roughly 8% falls within the top ten clones. The sample in question was PBMCs, obtained from a glioma patient treated with radiotherapy, temozolomide or both. The origin of the receptors is a man between 45 and 60 years old with glioma.

The chain has TRBV2 and TRBJ1-2; 8 bases map to TRBD1. Germline V lookup: CDR1 SNHLY, CDR2 FYNNEI. This CDR3 spans 17 amino acids. V dropped 6 bases and J dropped 8; count of bases not matched to a gene: 20. CDR3 DNA sequence: TGTGCCAGCAGCGTTTCCGGAGGCCCAGGGGGCCCGCCAGGCTACACCTTC. Amino acids: CASSVSGGPGGPPGYTF.

The sample holds a few counts of this clone. This chain links TRBV7-9 with TRBJ1-2; D might be TRBD1 (5 bases). V dropped 5 bases and J dropped 8 bases, with 12 bases sitting between them. In germline, CDR1 is SEHNR, CDR2 FQNEAQ (reference sequence). CDR3 size: 12 residues. The CDR3 protein is CASSGQGSGYTF. DNA of the CDR3: TGTGCCAGCAGCGGGCAGGGTTCCGGCTACACCTTC.

The gene calls are TRBV5-5 and TRBJ2-5, with 9 bases matching TRBD1. CDR3 length: 16 residues. The trim removed 4 bases at V and 5 bases at J, leaving 12 bases unmatched. Germline V lookup: CDR1 SGHKS, CDR2 YYEKEE (reference sequence). This CDR3 reads CASSMRTGAIRETQYF. DNA for the CDR3: TGTGCCAGCAGCATGAGGACAGGGGCGATCCGTGAGACCCAGTACTTC.

V and J are TRBV30 and TRBJ1-2, with TRBD1 as a possible D gene (5 bases). The V and J ends lost 4 bases and 6 bases respectively, with 6 bases between them. Germline V gives CDR1 GTSNPN, CDR2 SVGIG (reference sequence). There are 10 residues in the CDR3. The CDR3, as DNA: TGTGCCTGGAACAGGAATGGCTACACCTTC. Its protein is CAWNRNGYTF.

The rearrangement uses TRBV14 and TRBJ1-6; D unclear. CDR1 is SGHDN and CDR2 is FVKESK in the germline V gene. This CDR3 is built from 15 residues. V lost 4 bases, J lost 7 bases, and 14 bases lay in between. CDR3 nucleotide sequence: TGTGCCAGCAGCCTACTAATGTTGGGGAATTCACCCCTCCACTTT. Amino acids: CASSLLMLGNSPLHF. Full variable domain (remainder filled in from reference TRBV14 and TRBJ1-6): EAGVTQFPSHSVIEKGQTVTLRCDPISGHDNLYWYRRVMGKEIKFLLHFVKESKQDESGMPNNRFLAERTGGTYSTLKVQPAELEDSGVYFCASSLLMLGNSPLHFGNGTRLTVT.

The CDR3 region is CASSDPNGGFSAEQYF. As DNA, the CDR3 is TGTGCCAGCAGTGATCCCAACGGGGGGTTTTCCGCCGAGCAGTACTTC. This chain links TRBV25-1 with TRBJ2-7; 7 bases agree with TRBD2. Unmatched junction bases numbered 14, after V lost 3 bases and J lost 6 bases. The CDR3 covers 16 residues. Germline CDR1 reads MGHDK; CDR2 reads SYGVNS.

This rearrangement joins TRBV5-6 to TRBJ2-5; 9 nucleotides line up with TRBD2. The ends lost 4 bases at V and 2 bases at J; junction bases unmatched: 12. This CDR3 is built from 17 residues. Looked up from germline, CDR1 is SGHDT and CDR2 is YYEEEE. The DNA of the CDR3 is TGTGCCAGCAGCCGGCGGGGGGGGTGGACGATTCAAGAGACCCAGTACTTC. Protein sequence: CASSRRGGWTIQETQYF.

This clone was detected only once. The chain recombines TRBV29-1 with TRBJ2-7, with D perhaps matching TRBD2 (5 bases). The CDR3 spans 11 residues. Germline V CDR1 and CDR2: SQVTM, ANQGSEA. Between the trimmed V and J ends, which lost 6 bases and 9 bases, there was a span of 15 bases. CDR3 in amino acids: CSVFSGLGQYF. CDR3 sequence (DNA): TGCAGCGTCTTTTCGGGGTTGGGGCAGTACTTC.

This rearrangement joins TRBV29-1 to TRBJ2-2; no clear D. The length of the CDR3 is 12 residues. In germline, CDR1 is SQVTM, CDR2 ANQGSEA. CDR3: CSQAANTGELFF. In nucleotides, the CDR3 is TGCAGTCAGGCGGCCAACACCGGGGAGCTGTTTTTT.

The chain carries TRBV6-6 and TRBJ1-5; 8 positions agree with TRBD1. The CDR3 is made up of 12 amino acids. Germline trimming cut 6 bases from V and 5 bases from J; bases unmatched to any gene: 0. Per germline, CDR1 MNHNY and CDR2 SVGAGI (reference sequence). The CDR3 loop is CASRTGDQPQHF. The CDR3 DNA sequence: TGTGCCAGCAGGACAGGGGATCAGCCCCAGCATTTT.

This rearrangement joins TRBV2 to TRBJ2-7, with D perhaps given as TRBD1 or TRBD2 (5 bases each). This CDR3 comprises 12 residues. Germline CDR1 is SNHLY and CDR2 is FYNNEI. V was pared by 3 bases and J by 7 bases, with 10 bases between. The CDR3 spells CASSDPWGEQYF. The CDR3 bases are TGTGCCAGCAGTGACCCCTGGGGGGAGCAGTACTTC.

The chain carries TRBV27 and TRBJ1-1; D might be TRBD1 (5 bases). Per germline, CDR1 MNHEY and CDR2 SMNVEV (reference sequence). This CDR3 region has 14 residues. V lost 4 bases and J 0 bases, leaving 9 bases between the germline ends. The chain's CDR3 is CASSSGILNTEAFF. DNA for the CDR3: TGTGCCAGCAGTTCAGGGATTCTGAACACTGAAGCTTTCTTT.

The chain employs TRBV2 and TRBJ1-1, with D maybe TRBD1 (5 bases). Trimming removed 9 bases at V and 2 bases at J, with 10 bases between. Germline V gives CDR1 SNHLY, CDR2 FYNNEI. This CDR3 comprises 12 residues. The CDR3 DNA reads TGTGCCAGTACCAGGGACAACACTGAAGCTTTCTTT. It yields the protein CASTRDNTEAFF.

This chain links TRBV7-6 with TRBJ1-4; D call uncertain. The germline V and J ends were trimmed by 5 bases and 7 bases, with 14 bases remaining between them. This CDR3 comprises 14 residues. The V gene's germline CDR1 is SGHVS and CDR2 FNYEAQ. The CDR3 DNA follows: TGTGCCAGCAGCCTACTTGTGGAGGGTGAAAAACTGTTTTTT. Protein sequence: CASSLLVEGEKLFF. Drawing the rest from reference TRBV7-6 and TRBJ1-4, the complete variable domain is GAGVSQSPRYKVTKRGQDVALRCDPISGHVSLYWYRQALGQGPEFLTYFNYEAQQDKSGLPNDRFSAERPEGSISTLTIQRTEQRDSAMYRCASSLLVEGEKLFFGSGTQLSVL.

The V gene is TRBV7-2, the J gene TRBJ1-1; maybe TRBD1 (6 bases). The CDR3 is made up of 14 amino acids. V was trimmed by 3 bases and J by 3 bases, leaving 11 bases between them. Germline assignment: CDR1 SGHTA and CDR2 FQGNSA. DNA for the CDR3: TGTGCCAGCAGCTTGGGGGGGCTGGACACTGAAGCTTTCTTT. Its translation is CASSLGGLDTEAFF. Combining the CDR3 with reference TRBV7-2 and TRBJ1-1 gives the whole variable domain GAGVSQSPSNKVTEKGKDVELRCDPISGHTALYWYRQSLGQGLEFLIYFQGNSAPDKSGLPSDRFSAERTGGSVSTLTIQRTQQEDSAVYLCASSLGGLDTEAFFGQGTRLTVV.

Note on this clone: This same CDR3 is encoded by further DNA sequences in the sample. V usage is TRBV7-2 and J usage is TRBJ2-3; D is uncertain. Trimming pared 4 bases from V and 6 bases from J, leaving 8 bases between. Germline V gives CDR1 SGHTA, CDR2 FQGNSA. CDR3 size: 12 residues. The CDR3 sequence is CASSSTSDTQYF. The CDR3 nucleotides are TGTGCCAGCAGCTCCACCTCCGATACGCAGTATTTT.

The CDR3 loop reads CASTEAVEQFF. The CDR3 DNA follows: TGCGCCAGCACCGAGGCGGTTGAGCAGTTCTTC. The chain has TRBV5-1 and TRBJ2-1; no firm D call. Germline V CDR1 and CDR2: SGHRS, YFSETQ. CDR3 length equals 11 residues. V was trimmed by 6 bases and J by 9 bases, leaving 10 bases between them.

This chain joins TRBV5-4 and TRBJ2-1; D is unclear. Trimming left V 4 bases short and J 9 bases short, with 8 bases between. The CDR3 has 11 residues. Germline lookup yields CDR1 SGHNT and CDR2 YYREEE (reference sequence). CDR3 loop: CASSMELEQFF. Here the CDR3 DNA reads TGTGCCAGCAGCATGGAACTTGAGCAGTTCTTC.

The chain is built from TRBV19 and TRBJ1-1, with a tentative D call TRBD1 (5 bases). The CDR3 contains 12 residues. V was clipped by 7 bases and J by 10 bases, with 16 bases between them. Germline CDR1 LNHDA, CDR2 SQIVND (reference sequence). CDR3 sequence reads: CASKQPRDRAFF. In DNA form, the CDR3 reads TGTGCCAGTAAGCAGCCGAGGGACCGAGCTTTCTTT.

This clone was counted between two and nine times. The chain combines TRBV27 with TRBJ2-2, with TRBD1 matching over 9 bases. Unmatched junction bases numbered 15, after V lost 6 bases and J lost 7 bases. The CDR3 loop spans 17 amino acids. The germline V gene encodes CDR1 MNHEY and CDR2 SMNVEV (reference sequence). This chain's CDR3 is CASRSLLTGGIIGELFF. CDR3 nucleotides: TGTGCCAGCAGGTCACTCCTGACAGGGGGGATTATCGGGGAGCTGTTTTTT.

This chain connects TRBV7-2 to TRBJ2-7, with TRBD1 identical over 8 bases. This CDR3 region has 14 residues. The germline CDR1 and CDR2 sequences are SGHTA and FQGNSA. The J segment lost 3 bases and the V segment lost 5 bases, leaving 6 bases of the junction unmatched. In nucleotides, the CDR3 is TGTGCCAGCAGCGAGGACAGGGTTTACTACGAGCAGTACTTC. This translates into CASSEDRVYYEQYF.

This clone was counted only a few times. The chain recombines TRBV7-2 with TRBJ1-1, with D unclear. The CDR3 is 13 residues long. Germline CDR1 reads SGHTA; CDR2 reads FQGNSA. Deletions cut 4 bases from V and 0 bases from J, with 6 bases between. This chain's CDR3 is CASSSHMNTEAFF. The CDR3 DNA follows: TGTGCCAGCAGCTCTCATATGAACACTGAAGCTTTCTTT.

V usage is TRBV27 and J usage is TRBJ2-1; TRBD1 matches at 8 bases. The CDR3 length is 12 residues. V dropped 8 bases and J dropped 4; count of bases not matched to a gene: 1. From germline, CDR1 is MNHEY and CDR2 SMNVEV (reference sequence). The CDR3: CASGTGYNEQFF. CDR3 sequence (DNA): TGTGCCAGCGGGACAGGATACAATGAGCAGTTCTTC.

The rearrangement uses TRBV9 and TRBJ1-4; D is perhaps TRBD1 (5 bases). Germline V lookup: CDR1 SGDLS, CDR2 YYNGEE. This CDR3 spans 17 amino acids. The germline V and J ends were trimmed by 3 bases and 1 base, with 16 bases remaining between them. The CDR3 protein is CASSATRGLGTNEKLFF. The CDR3 DNA reads TGTGCCAGCAGCGCAACCCGGGGGTTAGGAACTAATGAAAAACTGTTTTTT.

This clone counts as medium-sized. Other DNA sequences in this specimen translate into the identical CDR3. The V call is TRBV13, the J call TRBJ1-1, with 10 nucleotides matching TRBD1. Germline CDR1 and CDR2: PRHDT and FYEKMQ (reference sequence). The CDR3 contains 16 residues. V shed 3 bases and J 3 bases; nucleotides not matched to a gene: 7. DNA for the CDR3: TGTGCCAGCAGCTTGCCCCGGACAGGGGGAGACACTGAAGCTTTCTTT. Its protein is CASSLPRTGGDTEAFF. Combining the CDR3 with reference TRBV13 and TRBJ1-1 gives the whole variable domain AAGVIQSPRHLIKEKRETATLKCYPIPRHDTVYWYQQGPGQDPQFLISFYEKMQSDKGSIPDRFSAQQFSDYHSELNMSSLELGDSALYFCASSLPRTGGDTEAFFGQGTRLTVV.

The rearrangement uses TRBV27 and TRBJ2-7, with 8 bases lining up with TRBD1. Per the germline V gene, CDR1 is MNHEY and CDR2 is SMNVEV (reference sequence). The length of the CDR3 is 14 residues. Unmatched junction bases numbered 8, after V lost 3 bases and J lost 7 bases. Here the CDR3 reads CASSFQGQVMEQYF. CDR3 DNA: TGTGCCAGCAGTTTCCAGGGACAGGTTATGGAGCAGTACTTC.

This clone was found a few times. The chain uses TRBV7-3 and TRBJ2-1; TRBD2 agrees at 11 bases. CDR1 and CDR2 from the germline V gene are SGHTA and FQGTGA. The V and J ends lost 5 bases and 6 bases, in that order; junction bases with no gene match: 6. The CDR3 has 15 residues. The chain's CDR3 is CASSKTSGEANEQFF. For the CDR3, the DNA is TGTGCCAGCAGCAAGACTAGCGGGGAGGCCAATGAGCAGTTCTTC.

The CDR3 sequence: CASSQGTGTGRYTEAFF. For the CDR3, the DNA is TGCGCCAGCAGCCAAGGGACGGGGACAGGGAGGTACACTGAAGCTTTCTTT. This chain joins TRBV4-1 and TRBJ1-1; 9 bases align to TRBD1. The germline CDR1 and CDR2 sequences are MGHRA and YSYEKL. The CDR3 has 17 amino acids. V gave up 1 base and J gave up 3 bases; unmatched junction bases: 9.

The rearrangement uses TRBV18 and TRBJ1-1, with a possible D match to TRBD1 (5 bases). The germline CDR1 and CDR2 sequences are KGHSH and LQKENI. The V end lost 5 bases, the J end lost 3 bases, and 10 bases lay between the germline ends. The CDR3 covers 13 residues. CDR3 loop: CASSSGRYTEAFF. The DNA for the CDR3 is TGTGCCAGCTCATCGGGACGGTACACTGAAGCTTTCTTT.